The clone carrying this T cell receptor beta chain was detected only a few times. The record originates from a study of cytomegalovirus exposure and HLA in healthy donors. 13 Jbeta primers and 60 Vbeta primers were used for the PCR. The data were produced by immunoSEQ multiplex PCR, yet TCRdb's version contains in-frame clones alone and is incomplete. The top ten hold under 2.5% of the sample, which has some 170,000 clones, about 80% seen once. Germline V gene lookup returns CDR1 MDHEN and CDR2 SYDVKM. There are 15 residues in the CDR3. Trimming cost V 1 base and J 1 base, with 9 bases left between them.

J is TRBJ2-3 and V is TRBV28; a weak D match, TRBD2 (6 bases). This clonotype was obtained from a man aged 35-49 years in good health and CMV-seronegative. Sequencing was done on a sample of PBMCs. As DNA, the CDR3 is TGTGCCAGCAGTTTATCGGCGGGACGCACAGATACGCAGTATTTT. Amino acid sequence: CASSLSAGRTDTQYF.